Presented here are 7 T cell receptor beta chains from one specimen sequenced in a study of T cell repertoires in cytomegalovirus infection. No antigen has been identified for these receptors. A single record per CDR3 protein comes from TCRdb applying MiXCR to the reads. The repertoire holds some 940,000 distinct CDR3 sequences, with roughly 30% as singletons. Specimen: cultured CD8+ T cells from PBMCs, collected from culture after CMV antigen stimulation. These receptors originate from a human donor in good health (CMV status not recorded). Some clones in this sample may be carry-over from other donors' samples.

This clonotype has a handful of counts. The rearrangement links TRBV20-1 to TRBJ2-2; D is perhaps TRBD2 (6 bases). The CDR3 totals 14 residues. Germline values: CDR1 DFQATT, CDR2 SNEGSKA (reference sequence). V lost 4 bases and J 0 bases, leaving 9 bases between the germline ends. The CDR3 here is CSATRDSNTGELFF. Written as DNA, the CDR3 is TGCAGTGCTACCCGGGACTCGAACACCGGGGAGCTGTTTTTT.

This clonotype was picked up a small number of times. This chain uses TRBV3-1 with TRBJ2-3, with D uncertain. CDR3 length: 13 residues. V dropped 7 bases and J dropped 4 bases, with 12 bases sitting between them. CDR1 and CDR2 (germline): LGHDT, YNNKEL (reference sequence). The CDR3 bases are TGTGCCAGCACCACCACGACTTCAGATACGCAGTATTTT. This encodes CASTTTTSDTQYF.

This chain uses TRBV10-2 with TRBJ1-3, with a weak D call TRBD1 (6 bases). This CDR3 region has 13 residues. Trimming left V 0 bases short and J 8 bases short, with 8 bases between. Germline V gene lookup returns CDR1 WSHSY and CDR2 SAAADI. The CDR3 DNA reads TGCGCCAGCAGTGAGTCGGGGGGCCACACCATATATTTT. It is translated as CASSESGGHTIYF.

Here the CDR3 reads CASRPGQGADSPLHF. Written as DNA, the CDR3 is TGTGCCAGCAGACCCGGACAGGGGGCTGATTCACCCCTCCACTTT. The chain couples TRBV6-5 to TRBJ1-6; TRBD1 matches 11 bases. J was trimmed by 8 bases and V by 6 bases; bases with no gene match: 6. CDR3 length equals 15 residues. Germline loops: CDR1 MNHEY, CDR2 SVGAGI.

There are a few counts of this clonotype. V and J are TRBV6-5 and TRBJ1-1; D might be TRBD1 (5 bases). The germline gives CDR1 MNHEY, CDR2 SVGAGI. The CDR3 is 12 amino acids. V lost 3 bases, J lost 8 bases, and 10 bases lay in between. CDR3 bases: TGTGCCAGCAGTTATACTCGGGGGGAAGCTTTCTTT. This translates into CASSYTRGEAFF.

This CDR3 is CASKSRVHSGANVLTF. In nucleotides, the CDR3 is TGTGCCAGCAAGAGCCGGGTTCACTCTGGGGCCAACGTCCTGACTTTC. V and J are TRBV9 and TRBJ2-6; D unresolved. V shed 6 bases and J shed 0 bases, with 13 bases lying between them. The CDR3 length is 16 residues. Germline V lookup: CDR1 SGDLS, CDR2 YYNGEE.

This chain connects TRBV6-6 to TRBJ2-1; D is unresolved. The V and J ends lost 6 bases and 2 bases respectively, with 8 bases between them. The length of the CDR3 is 13 residues. Germline V gene lookup returns CDR1 MNHNY and CDR2 SVGAGI (reference sequence). The CDR3 spells CASSPYPYNEQFF. CDR3 in DNA: TGTGCCAGCAGCCCTTACCCCTACAATGAGCAGTTCTTC.